The clone carrying this TCR beta chain showed up just once. The antigen remains undetermined. The record originates from a study of T cells in narcolepsy. Across the study: Donors had narcolepsy type 1 or type 2, or were healthy controls. Study conclusions and caveats: Autoreactive clone sequences were missing from some blood memory CD4+ repertoires. Healthy controls reportedly lacked the autoreactive clonotypes serially found in patients' blood. Autoreactive HCRT-specific and TRIB2-specific clonotypes were marked in same-patient CSF-versus-blood CD4+ comparisons.

Assay used: immunoSEQ multiplex PCR; TCRdb lists only in-frame clones, some missing. The sample has 25,000 or so clones, roughly 85% seen once. This sequence was found in a human donor in good health. The sample comprised memory (CD45RA-) CD4+ T cells from blood.

The CDR3 DNA follows: TGTGCCAGTATCCAACGCGGGACAGGGTATCAGCCCCAGCATTTT. This encodes CASIQRGTGYQPQHF. The chain links TRBV19 to TRBJ1-5, with TRBD1 identical over 9 bases. The CDR3 is made up of 15 amino acids. The ends lost 7 bases at V and 5 bases at J; junction bases unmatched: 9. Germline V CDR1 and CDR2: LNHDA, SQIVND (reference sequence).